This T cell receptor beta chain was captured in a study of T cell changes during pregnancy in multiple sclerosis. Clones were sequenced by immunoSEQ multiplex PCR, and TCRdb holds only the in-frame ones, with some missing. The sample carries fewer than 110,000 clones, about nine tenths recorded once. The CDR3 consists of 15 residues. Germline V gives CDR1 SGHTA, CDR2 FQGNSA. V shed 2 bases and J shed 0 bases, with 11 bases lying between them. The chain joins TRBV7-2 to TRBJ2-7, with D uncertain. The input for sequencing was peripheral blood, taken in the second trimester of pregnancy. The origin of this receptor is a female donor with multiple sclerosis, enrolled in a pregnancy study. CDR3 sequence (DNA): TGTGCCAGCAGCTTATCCCCGCTGGCCTCCTACGAGCAGTACTTC. As protein: CASSLSPLASYEQYF.